Listed below are T cell receptor beta chains from one sample, sequenced in a study of cytomegalovirus exposure and HLA in healthy donors. Measured with immunoSEQ multiplex PCR; TCRdb has only the in-frame clones, and not every one. The data hold roughly 150,000 clones, with over 80% observed a single time. Material: PBMCs. Receptor source: a male donor in good health and CMV-seronegative. Each CDR3 is given with its conserved first and last residue. A D gene is named only where the DNA matches it firmly. Not every row has a clone size; where given, it reads once, few, many or a size class.

clone size	D gene	V gene	J gene	CDR3 DNA	CDR3 protein
-	TRBD1	TRBV19	TRBJ2-2	TGTGCCAGTAGTATTCAGGCAGGGGGCGCGTCCGGGGAGCTGTTTTTT	CASSIQAGGASGELFF
-	-	TRBV5-1	TRBJ1-5	TGCGCCAGCAGCTTGTACGGGAATAGCAATCAGCCCCAGCATTTT	CASSLYGNSNQPQHF
-	TRBD2	TRBV7-2	TRBJ2-1	TGTGCCAGCAGCTCGACTAGCGGGGGGGCCTATGAGCAGTTCTTC	CASSSTSGGAYEQFF
-	TRBD2	TRBV11-3	TRBJ2-5	TGTGCCAGCAGCTTAGGGACTAGCGGGGGGGCCGAAGAGACCCAGTACTTC	CASSLGTSGGAEETQYF
-	TRBD1	TRBV19	TRBJ1-1	TGTGCCAGTAGTTCATCCTCAGGGGGCACGGAGACTGAAGCTTTCTTT	CASSSSSGGTETEAFF
-	TRBD1	TRBV15	TRBJ2-7	TGTGCCACCAGCAGAAGCCCTATTGGGAAGGGGGCATACGAGCAGTACTTC	CATSRSPIGKGAYEQYF
-	TRBD1	TRBV5-1	TRBJ2-7	TGCGCCAGCAGCCGCGGACAGGGGGATACCTACGAGCAGTACTTC	CASSRGQGDTYEQYF
-	TRBD1	TRBV6-5	TRBJ2-3	TGTGCCAGCTCGTGGACAGGACCGAGCACAGATACGCAGTATTTT	CASSWTGPSTDTQYF
once	TRBD1	TRBV6-5	TRBJ1-3	TGTGCCAGCAGTAACGACAGGGTTGCTGGAAACACCATATATTTT	CASSNDRVAGNTIYF
-	TRBD1	TRBV4-3	TRBJ1-2	TGCGCCAGCAGCCATCATCAGGGACAGGGGGCCTTTGGCTACACCTTC	CASSHHQGQGAFGYTF
-	TRBD1	TRBV7-8	TRBJ2-7	TGTGCCAGCAGCAACAGGGGATACGAGCAGTACTTC	CASSNRGYEQYF
few	-	TRBV5-1	TRBJ1-1	TGCGCCAGCAGCCTTGCTCAGGGCACTGAAGCTTTCTTT	CASSLAQGTEAFF
once	-	TRBV29-1	TRBJ2-2	TGCAGCGTGAGACAGACGAACACCGGGGAGCTGTTTTTT	CSVRQTNTGELFF
-	TRBD1	TRBV4-1	TRBJ2-1	TGCGCCAGCAGCCAAGGATTCCTACAGGGGCCTGAGCAGTTCTTC	CASSQGFLQGPEQFF
-	-	TRBV30	TRBJ1-2	TGTGCCTGGAGCCCTCGACAGGAAACCATCTATGGCTACACCTTC	CAWSPRQETIYGYTF
few	TRBD1	TRBV18	TRBJ1-2	TGTGCCAGCTCATCGCCCCAGGGGGCGAATGGCTACACCTTC	CASSSPQGANGYTF
-	-	TRBV5-4	TRBJ2-6	TGTGCCAGCTCATGGGCCTCATCGGCTGGGGCCAACGTCCTGACTTTC	CASSWASSAGANVLTF
-	TRBD2	TRBV13	TRBJ2-3	TGTGCCAGCAGCCGGCGGGGGGAGGCGGCAGATACGCAGTATTTT	CASSRRGEAADTQYF
-	TRBD1	TRBV5-8	TRBJ2-1	TGTGCCAGCAGCTTGCGAAGGGACAGGGTCCATGAGCAGTTCTTC	CASSLRRDRVHEQFF
-	-	TRBV10-1	TRBJ1-1	TGCGCCAGCAGTGAGTCGACTCAGGCAGGGAGGGACACTGAAGCTTTCTTT	CASSESTQAGRDTEAFF
-	TRBD1	TRBV10-3	TRBJ2-7	TGTGCCATCAGAGGGACAGAGAGCTCCTACGAGCAGTACTTC	CAIRGTESSYEQYF
-	-	TRBV5-5	TRBJ2-2	TGTGCCAGCAGCACAACAGCGAACACCGGGGAGCTGTTTTTT	CASSTTANTGELFF
-	-	TRBV5-1	TRBJ2-3	TGCGCCAGCACCGAGAGAGGGAGTCCCACAGATACGCAGTATTTT	CASTERGSPTDTQYF
-	TRBD2	TRBV11-2	TRBJ2-7	TGTGCCAGCAGCTTTAGCCGGGGGGCCTACGAGCAGTACTTC	CASSFSRGAYEQYF
-	TRBD1	TRBV2	TRBJ2-4	TGTGCCACCAGGGACAGGCGGAACATTCAGTACTTC	CATRDRRNIQYF
once	-	TRBV6-1	TRBJ2-1	TGTGCCAGCAGTGAACCTCGCGGGTCGGCGCAGTTCTTC	CASSEPRGSAQFF
-	-	TRBV27	TRBJ1-4	TGTGCCAGCGGCGGGGTAACTAATGAAAAACTGTTTTTT	CASGGVTNEKLFF
-	TRBD2	TRBV10-3	TRBJ2-2	TGTGCCATCAGAGGGACTAGCGGGGGGGTGAACACCGGGGAGCTGTTTTTT	CAIRGTSGGVNTGELFF
few	-	TRBV7-8	TRBJ2-1	TGTGCCAGCAGCTACCTGCAGGGGCGCTTCAATGAGCAGTTCTTC	CASSYLQGRFNEQFF
few	TRBD1	TRBV5-1	TRBJ1-2	TGCGCCAGCAGCCCAAGACAGGGGGCAGGTGGCTACACCTTC	CASSPRQGAGGYTF
-	-	TRBV6-1	TRBJ1-5	TGTGCCAGCAGTGAAGCGCTTCCAGGTTCTCAGCCCCAGCATTTT	CASSEALPGSQPQHF
once	TRBD2	TRBV4-1	TRBJ2-3	TGCGCCAGCAGCCGCCGCGGGAGCGGGGACACAGATACGCAGTATTTT	CASSRRGSGDTDTQYF
-	-	TRBV19	TRBJ1-2	TGTGCCAGTACAGGTTATCACCGAGGGACAAGGATGTTTAACTATGGCTACACCTTC	CASTGYHRGTRMFNYGYTF
-	-	TRBV19	TRBJ1-5	TGTGCCAGTAGTATCCGGGGGGAAAATCAGCCCCAGCATTTT	CASSIRGENQPQHF
-	TRBD1	TRBV25-1	TRBJ1-1	TGTGCCAGCAGGGGACAGGGCTTGAACACTGAAGCTTTCTTT	CASRGQGLNTEAFF
-	-	TRBV9	TRBJ1-1	TGTGCCAGCAGCGTAGGAGGCTCGTGGGACACTGAAGCTTTCTTT	CASSVGGSWDTEAFF
once	-	TRBV9	TRBJ2-6	TGTGCCAGCAGCATAAGCCCGGGGTCTGGGGCCAACGTCCTGACTTTC	CASSISPGSGANVLTF
-	-	TRBV4-3	TRBJ2-2	TGCGCCAGCAGCCTAAAGAGTCACACCGGGGAGCTGTTTTTT	CASSLKSHTGELFF
-	-	TRBV19	TRBJ1-5	TGTGCCAGTAGTAGGGGGCCGGCGGGTCAGCCCCAGCATTTT	CASSRGPAGQPQHF
few	-	TRBV5-6	TRBJ1-1	TGTGCCAGCAGCAGCGCAGGGCGGAACACTGAAGCTTTCTTT	CASSSAGRNTEAFF
once	-	TRBV5-1	TRBJ2-5	TGCGCCAGCAGACAACTCGGACAGTTCGGTGAGACCCAGTACTTC	CASRQLGQFGETQYF
-	-	TRBV6-5	TRBJ2-7	TGTGCCAGCAGTTACACAGGGATGGTGAGCTCCTACGAGCAGTACTTC	CASSYTGMVSSYEQYF
-	-	TRBV30	TRBJ1-5	TGTGCCTGGAGGGTACAGGTAGGAAACCAGCCCCAGCATTTT	CAWRVQVGNQPQHF
-	TRBD1	TRBV5-1	TRBJ1-3	TGCGCCAGCAGCTTGGACAGGGGTACGGGAAACACCATATATTTT	CASSLDRGTGNTIYF
-	-	TRBV2	TRBJ1-5	TGTGCCAGCAGTGGGGGCCTCAATCAGCCCCAGCATTTT	CASSGGLNQPQHF
-	TRBD2	TRBV19	TRBJ2-6	TGTGCCAGTAGTATGATAGCGGGGACCTCTGGGGCCAACGTCCTGACTTTC	CASSMIAGTSGANVLTF
-	-	TRBV29-1	TRBJ2-5	TGCAGCGTTGACTCAGGGCGAGAGACCCAGTACTTC	CSVDSGRETQYF
-	-	TRBV10-3	TRBJ1-1	TGTGCCATCAGTTATAGACAGGAGGAACGTTATCTGAACACTGAAGCTTTCTTT	CAISYRQEERYLNTEAFF
-	TRBD1	TRBV9	TRBJ1-6	TGTGCCAGCAGCGTCGATCAGGGGGACTATAATTCACCCCTCCACTTT	CASSVDQGDYNSPLHF
-	TRBD2	TRBV2	TRBJ2-3	TGTGCCAGCACAGGGAGGGGTTATGTCACAGATACGCAGTATTTT	CASTGRGYVTDTQYF
-	-	TRBV6-6	TRBJ2-3	TGTGCCAGCAGTTACCCGAGACAGGGAGGAGATACGCAGTATTTT	CASSYPRQGGDTQYF
-	-	TRBV19	TRBJ1-2	TGTGCCAGTAGTACAGACCCGCTAGGCTATGGCTACACCTTC	CASSTDPLGYGYTF
-	-	TRBV5-1	TRBJ2-5	TGCGCCAGCAGCTTTTCTGCAGGGATGGAGACCCAGTACTTC	CASSFSAGMETQYF
-	-	TRBV19	TRBJ2-3	TGTGCCAGTAGTAGCCCAGATTCAGATACGCAGTATTTT	CASSSPDSDTQYF
once	-	TRBV11-2	TRBJ1-3	TGTGCCAGCAGATCCACAGGGAAGGCTGGAAACACCATATATTTT	CASRSTGKAGNTIYF
-	-	TRBV7-2	TRBJ1-3	TGTGCCAGCAGCCCGTGGGCAGGGGTAGGAAACACCATATATTTT	CASSPWAGVGNTIYF
-	-	TRBV6-5	TRBJ2-1	TGTGCCAGCAGTTACGGCGGCCTCTACAATGAGCAGTTCTTC	CASSYGGLYNEQFF
-	TRBD1	TRBV6-1	TRBJ1-1	TGTGCCAGCACCAGACAGGGGTATTATAACACTGAAGCTTTCTTT	CASTRQGYYNTEAFF
-	-	TRBV5-1	TRBJ2-3	TGCGCCAGCAGCCCGGGGACAAGCACAGATACGCAGTATTTT	CASSPGTSTDTQYF
-	TRBD1	TRBV6-5	TRBJ1-2	TGTGCCAGCAGTTTCCGACAGGGTCGTGGCTATGGCTACACCTTC	CASSFRQGRGYGYTF